Each of the 16 T cell receptor beta chains below was sequenced from the same sample in a study of long-term antiretroviral therapy in people with HIV. The assay used was immunoSEQ (version v3.0), run at survey level. The repertoire was sequenced with immunoSEQ multiplex PCR; TCRdb's copy has only in-frame clones and lacks some. Of 30,000 or so clones in the sample, roughly 88% were seen once. The sequencing used unsorted PBMCs, collected 3 years after starting antiretroviral therapy. The receptors were sampled from a man between 40 and 49 years old with HIV.

The chain combines TRBV11-2 with TRBJ2-2, with D uncertain. V dropped 0 bases and J dropped 3 bases, with 2 bases sitting between them. The length of the CDR3 is 13 residues. Germline CDR1 and CDR2: SGHAT and FQNNGV. CDR3 in amino acids: CASSLEYTGELFF. For the CDR3, the DNA is TGTGCCAGCAGCTTAGAGTACACCGGGGAGCTGTTTTTT.

V gene TRBV27 combines with J gene TRBJ1-2, with a weak D call TRBD1 (6 bases). Deletions cut 3 bases from V and 5 bases from J, with 16 bases between. The CDR3 is 15 amino acids. CDR1 is MNHEY, CDR2 SMNVEV, per germline (reference sequence). The CDR3 loop reads CASSFQGGGAYGYTF. The CDR3 coding sequence is TGTGCCAGCAGTTTCCAGGGTGGGGGGGCTTATGGCTACACCTTC.

This rearrangement joins TRBV30 to TRBJ1-2; the D gene is possibly TRBD1 (6 bases). V was clipped by 5 bases and J by 4 bases, with 20 bases between them. CDR3 length equals 15 residues. Per germline, CDR1 GTSNPN and CDR2 SVGIG (reference sequence). DNA for the CDR3: TGTGCCTGGCCCTTCGGGGGGGGGCTCGGCTATGGCTACACCTTC. As protein: CAWPFGGGLGYGYTF. Supplemented by reference TRBV30 and TRBJ1-2, the full variable domain reads SQTIHQWPATLVQPVGSPLSLECTVEGTSNPNLYWYRQAAGRGLQLLFYSVGIGQISSEVPQNLSASRPQDRQFILSSKKLLLSDSGFYLCAWPFGGGLGYGYTFGSGTRLTVV.

This clone was detected only once. V is TRBV9 and J is TRBJ2-2; unclear D gene. The CDR3 runs 15 residues. Trimming shortened V by 4 bases and J by 6 bases, and 16 bases separated the two germline ends. Germline V gene sequence: CDR1 SGDLS, CDR2 YYNGEE. The DNA of the CDR3 is TGTGCCAGCAGCCCAGGCGGTTTAGGGTCCGGGGAGCTGTTTTTT. It translates to CASSPGGLGSGELFF.

V and J are TRBV27 and TRBJ2-7, with 13 positions matching TRBD2. In germline, CDR1 is MNHEY, CDR2 SMNVEV (reference sequence). V lost 4 bases and J lost 6; bases outside the gene matches: 9. This CDR3 spans 16 amino acids. The CDR3 DNA reads as TGTGCCAGCAGTTCTCCCAGACTAGCGGGAGGACGCGAGCAGTACTTC. It encodes CASSSPRLAGGREQYF.

This clone was seen a few times. This chain connects TRBV12-2 to TRBJ1-6; TRBD1 is the table's D call and was not checked against the DNA. TRBV12-2 is noted as a pseudogene. The CDR3 loop spans 14 amino acids. CDR3 sequence (DNA): TGTGCAAGTCGCTTGGACAGGGCTGATTCACCCCTCCACTTT. Translating gives CASRLDRADSPLHF.

The rearrangement joins TRBV7-2 to TRBJ2-7, with 10 positions matching TRBD1. V lost 2 bases and J lost 4; bases outside the gene matches: 5. The CDR3 has 15 residues. Germline V lookup: CDR1 SGHTA, CDR2 FQGNSA. CDR3 protein: CASSLTVDRGYEQYF. For the CDR3, the DNA is TGTGCCAGCAGCTTAACCGTGGACAGGGGGTACGAGCAGTACTTC.

The chain uses TRBV7-2 and TRBJ2-7; 11 bases map to TRBD2. Germline trimming cut 5 bases from V and 7 bases from J; bases unmatched to any gene: 13. From germline, CDR1 is SGHTA and CDR2 FQGNSA. The CDR3 spans 16 residues. The CDR3, as DNA: TGTGCCAGCAGCACACACGCTCTAGCGGGAGGTTGGGAGCAGTACTTC. This gives the protein CASSTHALAGGWEQYF.

This clone was recorded once. The rearrangement links TRBV5-6 to TRBJ1-1; TRBD1 is a possible D gene (6 bases). CDR3 length: 15 residues. Germline assignment: CDR1 SGHDT and CDR2 YYEEEE. Trimming took off 4 bases at V and 1 base at J, with 14 bases between the two ends. In DNA form, the CDR3 reads TGTGCCAGCAGCCTCGCTACAGGGCCGAACACTGAAGCTTTCTTT. It codes for CASSLATGPNTEAFF.

The chain has TRBV20-1 and TRBJ1-1; D uncertain. V dropped 4 bases and J dropped 0 bases, with 3 bases sitting between them. The CDR3 runs to 11 residues. Germline assignment: CDR1 DFQATT and CDR2 SNEGSKA (reference sequence). For the CDR3, the DNA is TGCAGTGCTACCATGAACACTGAAGCTTTCTTT. Residues: CSATMNTEAFF.

The V call is TRBV29-1, the J call TRBJ2-7; TRBD1 matches at 12 bases. Per the germline V gene, CDR1 is SQVTM and CDR2 is ANQGSEA. This CDR3 has 15 amino acids. With 0 bases clipped from V and 7 bases from J, the junction kept 7 bases outside the gene matches. CDR3 sequence reads: CSVEDWGQGAREQYF. For the CDR3, the DNA is TGCAGCGTTGAAGATTGGGGACAGGGGGCTAGGGAGCAGTACTTC.

This chain joins TRBV4-2 and TRBJ2-3; D is possibly TRBD1 or TRBD2 (6 bases each). The CDR3 runs 13 residues. Germline CDR1 LGHNA, CDR2 YNFKEQ. V was cut by 5 bases and J by 6 bases, with 12 bases left in between. The CDR3 DNA reads as TGTGCCAGCAGCGGGGGGCCGGGGGATACGCAGTATTTT. It yields the protein CASSGGPGDTQYF.

This chain links TRBV18 with TRBJ2-5; 10 nucleotides agree with TRBD2. V lost 2 bases, J lost 1 base, and 1 base stayed unmatched. The CDR3 covers 15 residues. Germline V CDR1 and CDR2: KGHSH, LQKENI. CDR3 DNA sequence: TGTGCCAGCTCACCAGCTAGCGGGAGCCAAGAGACCCAGTACTTC. Its protein product is CASSPASGSQETQYF.

The genes are TRBV7-8 and TRBJ1-1, with D possibly TRBD1 on 6 matching bases. Trimming cost V 5 bases and J 4 bases, with 26 bases left between them. The CDR3 runs 18 residues. Germline V gene sequence: CDR1 SGHVS, CDR2 FQNEAQ. In DNA form, the CDR3 reads TGTGCCAGCAGCCGGGTACGCAGGGACACCCGGTGGGGCACTGAAGCTTTCTTT. Translating gives CASSRVRRDTRWGTEAFF.

The chain is built from TRBV7-9 and TRBJ1-2; no definite D call. The CDR3 spans 16 residues. V was shortened by 5 bases and J by 2 bases, with 18 bases between the two germline ends. From germline, CDR1 is SEHNR and CDR2 FQNEAQ (reference sequence). CDR3 region: CASSPPFLHDNYGYTF. In nucleotides, the CDR3 is TGTGCCAGCAGCCCCCCCTTTTTACACGACAACTATGGCTACACCTTC.

This sequence joins TRBV2 and TRBJ1-1; D gene uncertain. V lost 6 bases to trimming and J lost 12 bases, with 17 bases between them. The germline V gene has CDR1 SNHLY and CDR2 FYNNEI. The CDR3 has 12 amino acids. This chain's CDR3 is CASRADLRGTFF. As DNA, the CDR3 is TGTGCCAGCAGGGCGGACCTAAGAGGAACTTTCTTT.